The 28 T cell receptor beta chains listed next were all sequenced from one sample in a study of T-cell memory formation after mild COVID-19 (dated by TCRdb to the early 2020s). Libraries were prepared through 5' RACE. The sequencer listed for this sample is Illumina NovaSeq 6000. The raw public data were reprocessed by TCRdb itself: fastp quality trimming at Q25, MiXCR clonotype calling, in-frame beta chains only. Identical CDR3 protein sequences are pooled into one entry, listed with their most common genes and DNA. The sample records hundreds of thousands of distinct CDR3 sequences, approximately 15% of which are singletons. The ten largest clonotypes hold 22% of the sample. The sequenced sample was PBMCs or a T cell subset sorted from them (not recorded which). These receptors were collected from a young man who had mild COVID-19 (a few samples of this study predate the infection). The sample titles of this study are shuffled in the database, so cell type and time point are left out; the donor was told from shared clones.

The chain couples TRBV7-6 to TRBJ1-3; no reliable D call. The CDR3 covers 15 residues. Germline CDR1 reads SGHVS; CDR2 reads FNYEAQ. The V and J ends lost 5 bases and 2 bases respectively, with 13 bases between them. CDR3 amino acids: CASSGGGTTGNTIYF. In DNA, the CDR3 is TGTGCCAGCAGCGGAGGAGGTACGACTGGAAACACCATATATTTT.

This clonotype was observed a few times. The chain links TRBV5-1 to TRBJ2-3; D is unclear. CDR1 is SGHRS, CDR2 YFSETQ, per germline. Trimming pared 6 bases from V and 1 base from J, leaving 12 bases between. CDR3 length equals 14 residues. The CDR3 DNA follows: TGCGCCAGCATCGAAAACCCGGGCACAGATACGCAGTATTTT. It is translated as CASIENPGTDTQYF. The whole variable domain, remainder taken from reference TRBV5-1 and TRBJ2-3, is KAGVTQTPRYLIKTRGQQVTLSCSPISGHRSVSWYQQTPGQGLQFLFEYFSETQRNKGNFPGRFSGRQFSNSRSEMNVSTLELGDSALYLCASIENPGTDTQYFGPGTRLTVL.

The CDR3, as DNA: TGTGCCAGCAGTTTGACTGTGGAGACGCAGTATTTT. It encodes CASSLTVETQYF. This chain uses TRBV27 with TRBJ2-3, with unresolved D. Per the germline V gene, CDR1 is MNHEY and CDR2 is SMNVEV (reference sequence). The germline V and J ends were trimmed by 3 bases and 9 bases, with 10 bases remaining between them. The CDR3 sequence is 12 residues long.

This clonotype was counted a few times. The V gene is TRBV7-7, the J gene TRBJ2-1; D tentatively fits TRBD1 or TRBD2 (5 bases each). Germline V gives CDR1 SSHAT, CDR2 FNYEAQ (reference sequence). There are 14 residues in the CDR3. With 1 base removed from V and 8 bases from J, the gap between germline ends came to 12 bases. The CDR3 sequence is CASSLGWGTDEQFF. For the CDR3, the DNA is TGTGCCAGCAGCTTAGGGTGGGGGACCGATGAGCAGTTCTTC.

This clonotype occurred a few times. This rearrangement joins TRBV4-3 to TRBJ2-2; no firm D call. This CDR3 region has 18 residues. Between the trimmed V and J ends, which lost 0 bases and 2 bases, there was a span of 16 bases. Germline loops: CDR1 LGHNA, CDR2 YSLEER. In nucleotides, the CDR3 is TGCGCCAGCAGCCAAGAGCACACCCGAATCCTAAACACCGGGGAGCTGTTTTTT. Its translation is CASSQEHTRILNTGELFF.

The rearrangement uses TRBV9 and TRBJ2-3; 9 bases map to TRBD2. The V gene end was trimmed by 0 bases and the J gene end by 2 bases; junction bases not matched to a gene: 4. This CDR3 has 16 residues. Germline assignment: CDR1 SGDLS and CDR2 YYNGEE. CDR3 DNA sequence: TGTGCCAGCAGCGTAGTTCTAGCGGGGAACACAGATACGCAGTATTTT. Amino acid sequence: CASSVVLAGNTDTQYF.

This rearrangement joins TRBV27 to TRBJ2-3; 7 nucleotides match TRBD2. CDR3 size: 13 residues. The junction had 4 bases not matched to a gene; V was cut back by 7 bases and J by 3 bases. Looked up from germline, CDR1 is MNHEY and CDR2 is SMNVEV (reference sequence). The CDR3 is CASMGGGTDTQYF. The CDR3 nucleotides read TGTGCCAGCATGGGGGGGGGAACAGATACGCAGTATTTT.

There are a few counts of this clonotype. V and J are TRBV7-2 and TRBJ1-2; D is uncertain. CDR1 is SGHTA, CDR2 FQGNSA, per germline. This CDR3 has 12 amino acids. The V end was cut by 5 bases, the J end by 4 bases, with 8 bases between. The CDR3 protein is CASSTETYGYTF. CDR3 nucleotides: TGTGCCAGCAGCACAGAGACCTATGGCTACACCTTC.

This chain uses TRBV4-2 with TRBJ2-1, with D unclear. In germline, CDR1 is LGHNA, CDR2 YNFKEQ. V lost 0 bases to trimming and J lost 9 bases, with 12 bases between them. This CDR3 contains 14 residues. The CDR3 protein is CASSQEVRGPEQFF. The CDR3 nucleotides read TGTGCCAGCAGCCAAGAGGTCCGAGGTCCTGAGCAGTTCTTC.

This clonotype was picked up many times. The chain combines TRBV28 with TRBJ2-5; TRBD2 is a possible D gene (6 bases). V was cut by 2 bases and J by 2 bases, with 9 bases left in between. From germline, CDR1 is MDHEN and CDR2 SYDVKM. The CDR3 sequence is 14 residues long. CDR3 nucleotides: TGTGCCAGCAGTTTACTAGCGAATCAAGAGACCCAGTACTTC. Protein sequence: CASSLLANQETQYF.

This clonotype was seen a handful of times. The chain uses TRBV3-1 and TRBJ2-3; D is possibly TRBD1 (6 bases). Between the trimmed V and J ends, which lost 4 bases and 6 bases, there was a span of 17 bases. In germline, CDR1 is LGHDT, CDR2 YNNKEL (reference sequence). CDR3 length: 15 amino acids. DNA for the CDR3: TGTGCCAGCAGCCTATCTAAACAGGGTAGTGATACGCAGTATTTT. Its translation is CASSLSKQGSDTQYF.

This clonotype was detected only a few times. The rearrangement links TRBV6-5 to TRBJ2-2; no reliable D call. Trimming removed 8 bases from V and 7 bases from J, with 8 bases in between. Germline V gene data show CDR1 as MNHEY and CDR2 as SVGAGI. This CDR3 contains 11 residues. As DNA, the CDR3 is TGTGCCAGCGGGGAAGTCGGGGAGCTGTTTTTT. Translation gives CASGEVGELFF.

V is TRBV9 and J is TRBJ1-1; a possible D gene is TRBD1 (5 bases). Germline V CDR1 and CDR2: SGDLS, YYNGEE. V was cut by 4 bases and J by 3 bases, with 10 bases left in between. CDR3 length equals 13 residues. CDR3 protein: CASSKWGYTEAFF. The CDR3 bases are TGTGCCAGCAGCAAATGGGGGTACACTGAAGCTTTCTTT.

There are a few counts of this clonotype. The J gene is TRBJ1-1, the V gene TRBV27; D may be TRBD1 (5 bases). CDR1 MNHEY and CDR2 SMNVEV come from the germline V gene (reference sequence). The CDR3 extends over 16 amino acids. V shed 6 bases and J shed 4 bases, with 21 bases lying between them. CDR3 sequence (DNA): TGTGCCAGCAGCCGAGTTGGGGGTGTCTTTATCACTGAAGCTTTCTTT. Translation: CASSRVGGVFITEAFF.

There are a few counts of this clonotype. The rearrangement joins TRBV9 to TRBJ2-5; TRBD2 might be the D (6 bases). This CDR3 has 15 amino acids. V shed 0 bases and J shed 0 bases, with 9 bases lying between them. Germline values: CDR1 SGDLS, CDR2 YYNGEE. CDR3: CASSVEWDYQETQYF. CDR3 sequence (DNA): TGTGCCAGCAGCGTAGAATGGGACTACCAAGAGACCCAGTACTTC.

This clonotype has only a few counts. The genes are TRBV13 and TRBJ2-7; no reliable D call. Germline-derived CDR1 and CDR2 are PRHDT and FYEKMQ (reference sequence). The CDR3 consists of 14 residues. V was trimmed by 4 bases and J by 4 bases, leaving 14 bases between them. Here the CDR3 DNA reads TGTGCCAGCAGCTCAGAGCGATTGGGGTACGAGCAGTACGTC. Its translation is CASSSERLGYEQYV.

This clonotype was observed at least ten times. For the CDR3, the DNA is TGTGCCAGCAGTGAATTAGCGGGCGATTACAATGAGCAGTTCTTC. It yields the protein CASSELAGDYNEQFF. V is TRBV6-1 and J is TRBJ2-1; 7 nucleotides agree with TRBD2. The length of the CDR3 is 15 residues. The germline V gene encodes CDR1 MNHNS and CDR2 SASEGT. V shed 2 bases, J shed 4 bases, and the junction held 5 bases outside the gene matches.

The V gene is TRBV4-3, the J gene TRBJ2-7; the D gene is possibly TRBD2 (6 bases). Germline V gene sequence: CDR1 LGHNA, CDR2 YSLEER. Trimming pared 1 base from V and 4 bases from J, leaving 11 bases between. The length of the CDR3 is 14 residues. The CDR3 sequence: CASSQGAGTYEQYF. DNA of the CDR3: TGCGCCAGCAGCCAAGGTGCGGGAACTTACGAGCAGTACTTC.

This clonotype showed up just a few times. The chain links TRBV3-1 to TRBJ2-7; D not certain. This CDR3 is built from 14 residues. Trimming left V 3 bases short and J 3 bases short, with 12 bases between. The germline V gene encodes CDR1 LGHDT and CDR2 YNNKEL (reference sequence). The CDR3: CASSQGKGFYEQYV. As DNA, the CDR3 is TGTGCCAGCAGCCAGGGGAAGGGTTTCTACGAGCAGTACGTC.

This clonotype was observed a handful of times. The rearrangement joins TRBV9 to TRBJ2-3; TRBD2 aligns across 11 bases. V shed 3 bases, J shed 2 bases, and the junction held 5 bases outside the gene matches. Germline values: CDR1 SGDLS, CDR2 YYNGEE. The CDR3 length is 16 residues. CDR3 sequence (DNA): TGTGCCAGCAGCGCAGTAGCGGGGGGGAACACAGATACGCAGTATTTT. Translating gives CASSAVAGGNTDTQYF.

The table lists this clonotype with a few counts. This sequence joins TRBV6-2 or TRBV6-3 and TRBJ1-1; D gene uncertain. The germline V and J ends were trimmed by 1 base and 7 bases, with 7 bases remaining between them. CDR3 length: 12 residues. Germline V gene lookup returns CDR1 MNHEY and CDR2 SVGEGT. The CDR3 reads CASSYYSLEAFF. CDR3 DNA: TGTGCCAGCAGTTACTACAGCCTTGAAGCTTTCTTT.

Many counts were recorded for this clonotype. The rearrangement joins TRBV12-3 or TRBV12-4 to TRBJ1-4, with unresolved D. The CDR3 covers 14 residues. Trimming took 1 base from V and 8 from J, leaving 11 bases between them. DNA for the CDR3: TGTGCCAGCAGTTTAGTCGCGGGAGGGGAAAAACTGTTTTTT. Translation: CASSLVAGGEKLFF.

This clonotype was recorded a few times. The CDR3 is CASSLGRGEKLFF. The DNA for the CDR3 is TGCGCCAGCAGCTTGGGGAGAGGTGAAAAACTGTTTTTT. The chain recombines TRBV5-1 with TRBJ1-4, with D hard to call. The CDR3 sequence is 13 residues long. Trimming cost V 0 bases and J 7 bases, with 7 bases left between them. Germline CDR1 SGHRS, CDR2 YFSETQ.

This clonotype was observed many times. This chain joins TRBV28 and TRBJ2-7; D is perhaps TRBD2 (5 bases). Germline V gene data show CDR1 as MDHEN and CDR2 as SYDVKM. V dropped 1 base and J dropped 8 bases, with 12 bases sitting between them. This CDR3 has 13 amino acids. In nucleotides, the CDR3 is TGTGCCAGCAGTTTATCCGACTACCCACAGCAGTACGTC. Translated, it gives CASSLSDYPQQYV.

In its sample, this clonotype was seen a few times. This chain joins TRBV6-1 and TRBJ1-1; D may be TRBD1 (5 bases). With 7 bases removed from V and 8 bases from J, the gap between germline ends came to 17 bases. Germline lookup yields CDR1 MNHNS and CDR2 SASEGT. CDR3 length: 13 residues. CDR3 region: CASTYTTGGEAFF. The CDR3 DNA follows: TGTGCCAGCACCTACACGACCGGGGGGGAAGCTTTCTTT.

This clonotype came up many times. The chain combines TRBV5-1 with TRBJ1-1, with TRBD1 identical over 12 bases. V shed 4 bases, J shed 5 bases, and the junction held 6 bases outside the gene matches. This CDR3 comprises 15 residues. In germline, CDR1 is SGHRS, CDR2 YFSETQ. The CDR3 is CASSTGTGGSTEAFF. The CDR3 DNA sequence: TGCGCCAGCAGCACCGGGACAGGGGGCTCGACTGAAGCTTTCTTT.

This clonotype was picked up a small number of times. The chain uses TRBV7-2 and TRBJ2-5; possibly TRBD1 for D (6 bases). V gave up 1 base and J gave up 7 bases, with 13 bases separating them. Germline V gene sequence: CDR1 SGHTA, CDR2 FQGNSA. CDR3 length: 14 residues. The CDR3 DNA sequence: TGTGCCAGCAGCTTAGAACAGGGCGTCGCGACCCAGTACTTC. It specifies CASSLEQGVATQYF.

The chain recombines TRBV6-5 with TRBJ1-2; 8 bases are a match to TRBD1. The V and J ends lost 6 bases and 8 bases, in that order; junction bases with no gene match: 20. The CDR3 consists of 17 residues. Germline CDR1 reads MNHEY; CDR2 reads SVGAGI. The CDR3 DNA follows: TGTGCCAGCAGCCGCACCAGGACAGGGAATGGGGGCGGAGGCTACACCTTC. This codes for CASSRTRTGNGGGGYTF.